This passage covers 23 T cell receptor beta chains from one sample sequenced in a study of T cell responses to AZD1222 COVID-19 vaccine. The repertoire was sequenced with immunoSEQ multiplex PCR; TCRdb's copy has only in-frame clones and lacks some. The table shows about 120,000 clones, with 70% to 90% occurring only once. The material sequenced was peripheral blood, taken on day 0 of MenACWY control vaccination. These receptors were collected from an adult in good health.

This rearrangement joins TRBV6-5 to TRBJ2-5, with TRBD1 matching 7 bases. Germline lookup yields CDR1 MNHEY and CDR2 SVGAGI. The CDR3 runs 14 residues. The V and J ends lost 6 bases and 3 bases, in that order; junction bases with no gene match: 7. The CDR3 bases are TGTGCCAGCAGCTTCACAGGGGCCAAAGAGACCCAGTACTTC. Protein product: CASSFTGAKETQYF.

V is TRBV5-1 and J is TRBJ1-1, with 8 bases matching TRBD1. Germline V lookup: CDR1 SGHRS, CDR2 YFSETQ. The CDR3 runs to 14 residues. Unmatched junction bases numbered 6, after V lost 3 bases and J lost 5 bases. The CDR3 protein is CASSSQQGGTEAFF. In DNA form, the CDR3 reads TGCGCCAGCAGCTCTCAACAGGGGGGGACTGAAGCTTTCTTT.

The chain uses TRBV9 and TRBJ2-3; 14 positions match TRBD2. Germline V gives CDR1 SGDLS, CDR2 YYNGEE. The V gene end was trimmed by 0 bases and the J gene end by 4 bases; junction bases not matched to a gene: 4. This CDR3 comprises 17 residues. The CDR3 DNA is TGTGCCAGCAGCGTAGAGGGACTAGCGGGGGCGCCAGATACGCAGTATTTT. Amino acid sequence: CASSVEGLAGAPDTQYF.

The chain uses TRBV7-9 and TRBJ1-1; tentatively, D is TRBD1 (5 bases). Per the germline V gene, CDR1 is SEHNR and CDR2 is FQNEAQ (reference sequence). This CDR3 is built from 12 residues. The ends were cut back, 5 bases at V and 11 bases at J, with 15 bases in the middle. The CDR3 DNA reads as TGTGCCAGCAGCCGGACGGGGGGGACGGCTTTCTTT. Its protein product is CASSRTGGTAFF.

J is TRBJ2-1 and V is TRBV7-3; 9 nucleotides match TRBD2. CDR3 length: 18 amino acids. Germline CDR1 is SGHTA and CDR2 is FQGTGA. The V and J ends lost 2 bases and 4 bases, in that order; junction bases with no gene match: 12. The CDR3 here is CASSLAPTSGGLYNEQFF. The CDR3, as DNA: TGTGCCAGCAGCTTAGCTCCCACGAGCGGGGGGCTGTACAATGAGCAGTTCTTC.

The chain carries TRBV19 and TRBJ2-1, with 8 bases that match TRBD2. With V trimmed by 3 bases and J by 8 bases, 12 bases remained unmatched. Germline V CDR1 and CDR2: LNHDA, SQIVND (reference sequence). The CDR3 covers 16 residues. The CDR3 region has the DNA TGTGCCAGTAGTATCAGGACGAGGGGTAGCGGGGATGAGCAGTTCTTC. Amino acid sequence: CASSIRTRGSGDEQFF.

The gene calls are TRBV4-1 and TRBJ1-2, with 7 positions matching TRBD1. CDR1 is MGHRA, CDR2 YSYEKL, per germline. The CDR3 extends over 16 amino acids. The trim removed 3 bases at V and 8 bases at J, leaving 15 bases unmatched. This CDR3 is CASSHGIQGPREGYTF. The CDR3 DNA reads TGCGCCAGCAGCCACGGGATACAGGGGCCGAGGGAGGGCTACACCTTC.

V and J are TRBV2 and TRBJ1-4, with 7 bases lining up with TRBD1. The germline gives CDR1 SNHLY, CDR2 FYNNEI. Losses at the gene ends were 6 bases for V and 7 bases for J; bases not matched to a gene: 11. CDR3 length: 15 amino acids. The CDR3 is CASSADRVSGEKLFF. The DNA of the CDR3 is TGTGCCAGCAGCGCAGACAGGGTGAGCGGTGAAAAACTGTTTTTT.

The chain employs TRBV28 and TRBJ2-7, with D maybe TRBD2 (7 bases). The CDR3 sequence is 16 residues long. Per germline, CDR1 MDHEN and CDR2 SYDVKM. V gave up 7 bases and J gave up 5 bases, with 24 bases separating them. The CDR3 nucleotides read TGTGCCAGCACCATTTATAGGGGGGGGCCCCTGGACGAGCAGTACTTC. Its translation is CASTIYRGGPLDEQYF.

The chain has TRBV28 and TRBJ1-2; D not certain. V was cut by 8 bases and J by 1 base, with 11 bases left in between. Germline CDR1 and CDR2: MDHEN and SYDVKM. This CDR3 has 13 amino acids. Written as DNA, the CDR3 is TGTGCCAGCCGAGGGAGATATAACTATGGCTACACCTTC. Residues: CASRGRYNYGYTF.

The chain is built from TRBV4-1 and TRBJ1-1; the D is unclear. Trimming took 0 bases from V and 1 from J, leaving 9 bases between them. CDR3 length equals 15 residues. Germline CDR1 reads MGHRA; CDR2 reads YSYEKL. The CDR3 bases are TGCGCCAGCAGCCAAGAAAGGGTTTCGAACACTGAAGCTTTCTTT. Protein: CASSQERVSNTEAFF.

The chain uses TRBV6-5 and TRBJ1-2; 9 bases fit TRBD1. The V gene's germline CDR1 is MNHEY and CDR2 SVGAGI. The J segment lost 2 bases and the V segment lost 6 bases, leaving 4 bases of the junction unmatched. There are 14 residues in the CDR3. CDR3 nucleotides: TGTGCCAGCAGCCGGGACAGGGCAAACTATGGCTACACCTTC. Protein: CASSRDRANYGYTF.

Note on this clone: At one end the junction does not follow the germline gene, possibly because of a read error. This chain connects TRBV3-1 (or the pseudogene TRBV3-2) to TRBJ2-1, with D tentatively TRBD2 (6 bases). The CDR3 covers 12 residues. Germline V gene lookup returns CDR1 LGHDT and CDR2 YNNKEL (reference sequence). DNA for the CDR3: TGTGCCAGCAGCCAACTCCGCGGGGTAGAGATCTTC. Its protein product is CASSQLRGVEIF.

V and J are TRBV5-6 and TRBJ1-5; D is undetermined. This CDR3 has 15 amino acids. V gave up 1 base and J gave up 0 bases, with 8 bases separating them. Germline V gives CDR1 SGHDT, CDR2 YYEEEE. The CDR3 DNA reads TGTGCCAGCAGCTTGAGGAGTTATAGCAATCAGCCCCAGCATTTT. It translates to CASSLRSYSNQPQHF.

Only one count was recorded for this clone. The J gene is TRBJ2-1, the V gene TRBV7-9; 7 nucleotides agree with TRBD1. This CDR3 spans 13 amino acids. V lost 3 bases to trimming and J lost 4 bases; unmatched junction nucleotides: 0. The germline V gene encodes CDR1 SEHNR and CDR2 FQNEAQ (reference sequence). This CDR3 is CASSLGQYNEQFF. The CDR3 DNA follows: TGTGCCAGCAGCTTGGGACAGTACAATGAGCAGTTCTTC.

The chain has TRBV30 and TRBJ2-7; TRBD2 might be the D (5 bases). Germline values: CDR1 GTSNPN, CDR2 SVGIG (reference sequence). This CDR3 is 13 amino acids long. V shed 4 bases and J shed 3 bases, with 13 bases lying between them. CDR3 sequence: CAWKTTANYEQYF. In DNA form, the CDR3 reads TGTGCCTGGAAGACTACAGCGAACTACGAGCAGTACTTC.

This clone occurred a few times. V and J are TRBV5-4 and TRBJ1-1; D may be TRBD1 (5 bases). CDR1 and CDR2 (germline): SGHNT, YYREEE (reference sequence). The CDR3 runs to 15 residues. The ends were cut back, 5 bases at V and 1 base at J, with 15 bases in the middle. CDR3 protein: CASSLGRGQNTEAFF. CDR3 DNA: TGTGCCAGCAGTCTTGGGAGAGGACAGAACACTGAAGCTTTCTTT. The entire variable domain, with the rest obtained from reference TRBV5-4 and TRBJ1-1, is as follows: ETGVTQSPTHLIKTRGQQVTLRCSSQSGHNTVSWYQQALGQGPQFIFQYYREEENGRGNFPPRFSGLQFPNYSSELNVNALELDDSALYLCASSLGRGQNTEAFFGQGTRLTVV.

CDR3 nucleotide sequence: TGTGCCAGCAGCCCTCGGGTGGGTGTCGCTGAAGCTTTCTTT. The encoded protein is CASSPRVGVAEAFF. V is TRBV11-1 and J is TRBJ1-1; D gene uncertain. V lost 5 bases and J lost 6, with 16 bases in between. The CDR3 is made up of 14 amino acids. From germline, CDR1 is SGHAT and CDR2 FQDESV (reference sequence).

The chain joins TRBV9 to TRBJ1-3; the D gene is possibly TRBD1 (6 bases). This CDR3 is 16 amino acids long. V lost 0 bases and J 6 bases, leaving 16 bases between the germline ends. Germline V gives CDR1 SGDLS, CDR2 YYNGEE. The CDR3 DNA follows: TGTGCCAGCAGCGTAGACGGCAGGGGTCTTGAAAACACCATATATTTT. This codes for CASSVDGRGLENTIYF.

The CDR3 nucleotides are TGTGCCAGAAGCCCTCCCGAGGGGTGGTCAGATACGCAGTATTTT. It specifies CARSPPEGWSDTQYF. The chain employs TRBV5-3 and TRBJ2-3, with D perhaps matching TRBD1 or TRBD2 (5 bases each). TRBV5-3 is an open reading frame, and its role is uncertain. The germline V and J ends were trimmed by 4 bases and 4 bases, with 16 bases remaining between them. This CDR3 is built from 15 residues.

This rearrangement joins TRBV6-5 to TRBJ1-6; a weak D match, TRBD1 (6 bases). CDR3 length: 15 amino acids. V gave up 2 bases and J gave up 4 bases, with 9 bases separating them. Germline CDR1 and CDR2: MNHEY and SVGAGI. CDR3: CASSYRTDYNSPLHF. CDR3 bases: TGTGCCAGCAGTTACCGGACAGATTATAATTCACCCCTCCACTTT.

V gene TRBV7-2 combines with J gene TRBJ2-3; 8 positions match TRBD2. The CDR3 is 13 amino acids. The germline V gene has CDR1 SGHTA and CDR2 FQGNSA. V lost 5 bases, J lost 7 bases, and 5 bases stayed unmatched. The CDR3: CASSPTGGNTQYF. The CDR3 nucleotides are TGTGCCAGCAGCCCCACGGGGGGGAATACGCAGTATTTT.

J is TRBJ1-2 and V is TRBV3-1 (or the pseudogene TRBV3-2); 8 positions match TRBD1. Trimming removed 4 bases from V and 8 bases from J; junction bases left unmatched: 9. CDR1 and CDR2 from the germline V gene are LGHDT and YNNKEL (reference sequence). The CDR3 runs 14 residues. The CDR3 here is CASSPRQGYEGYTF. CDR3 nucleotides: TGTGCCAGCAGCCCCAGACAGGGGTATGAGGGCTACACCTTC.